The source of this T cell receptor (beta chain) is a study of technical replicates of blood from several donors. Trimming pared 7 bases from V and 6 bases from J, leaving 16 bases between. CDR1 MNHNS and CDR2 SASEGT come from the germline V gene. This CDR3 region has 14 residues. Assay: immunoSEQ multiplex PCR; the TCRdb copy retains only in-frame clones and omits some. Among about 14,000 clones listed, approximately 80% were seen once. This clone appeared a single time. What was sequenced was PBMCs. This sequence joins TRBV6-1 and TRBJ1-5, with a tentative D call TRBD1 (6 bases). This TCR was recovered from a human donor in good health. The CDR3 DNA sequence: TGTGCCAGCAAAATCCTACAGGGCGGTCAGCCCCAGCATTTT. It is translated as CASKILQGGQPQHF.